The present T cell receptor (beta chain) was sequenced within a study of early T cells in non-severe SARS-CoV-2 infection. Study as a whole: Sequencing was performed on bulk RNA from unsorted whole blood, leaving chains unpaired.

From germline, CDR1 is SGHRS and CDR2 YFSETQ. V lost 4 bases and J lost 5, with 15 bases in between. The CDR3 runs 14 residues. Researchers attached unique molecular identifiers to individual cDNA molecules. TCRdb independently ran MiXCR on the 5' RACE reads; one entry per CDR3 protein. The table records nearly 9,500 distinct CDR3 sequences, 4.8% of them present only once. This clonotype is categorized as medium-sized. Source material: whole blood. This receptor was taken from an adult who was a healthcare worker with PCR-confirmed SARS-CoV-2 infection or an uninfected control (not recorded which). This rearrangement joins TRBV5-1 to TRBJ1-2; perhaps TRBD1 as D (5 bases). The CDR3 nucleotides read TGCGCCAGCAGCAGGGACGTAGGACCTTATGGCTACACCTTC. It codes for CASSRDVGPYGYTF.